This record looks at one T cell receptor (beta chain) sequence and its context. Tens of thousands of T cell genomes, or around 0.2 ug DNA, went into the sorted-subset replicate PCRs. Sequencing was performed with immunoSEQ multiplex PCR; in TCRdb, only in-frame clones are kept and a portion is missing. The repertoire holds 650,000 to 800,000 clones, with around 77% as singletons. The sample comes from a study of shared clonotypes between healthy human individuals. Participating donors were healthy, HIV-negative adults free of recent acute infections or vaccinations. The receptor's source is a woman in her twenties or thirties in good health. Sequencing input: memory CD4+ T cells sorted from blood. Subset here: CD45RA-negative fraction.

The CDR3 loop reads CASSLASPGQETQYF. CDR3 sequence (DNA): TGTGCCAGCAGCTTAGCATCTCCGGGTCAAGAGACCCAGTACTTC. The rearrangement joins TRBV11-2 to TRBJ2-5; the D is unclear. Germline lookup yields CDR1 SGHAT and CDR2 FQNNGV. The CDR3 runs 15 residues. V was shortened by 1 base and J by 2 bases, with 11 bases between the two germline ends. The full variable domain, completed using reference TRBV11-2 and TRBJ2-5, is EAGVAQSPRYKIIEKRQSVAFWCNPISGHATLYWYQQILGQGPKLLIQFQNNGVVDDSQLPKDRFSAERLKGVDSTLKIQPAKLEDSAVYLCASSLASPGQETQYFGPGTRLLVL.